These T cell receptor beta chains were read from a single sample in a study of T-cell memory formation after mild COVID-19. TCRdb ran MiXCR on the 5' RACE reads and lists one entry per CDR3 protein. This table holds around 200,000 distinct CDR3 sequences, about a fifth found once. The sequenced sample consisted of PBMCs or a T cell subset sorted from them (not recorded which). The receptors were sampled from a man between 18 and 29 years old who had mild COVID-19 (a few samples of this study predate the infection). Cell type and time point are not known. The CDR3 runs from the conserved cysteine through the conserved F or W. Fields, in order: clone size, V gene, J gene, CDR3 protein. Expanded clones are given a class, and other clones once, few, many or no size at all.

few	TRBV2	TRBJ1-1	CASSARVRSKAFF
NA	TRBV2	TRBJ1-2	CASSEQEYGYTF
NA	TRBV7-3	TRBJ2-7	CASSQRQGQGYEQYF
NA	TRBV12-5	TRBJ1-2	CASARGQGYGYTF
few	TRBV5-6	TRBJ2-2	CASSIPPGATGELFF
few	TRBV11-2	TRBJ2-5	CASSLDLYKETQYF
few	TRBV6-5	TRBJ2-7	CASSSRTGPTYEQYF
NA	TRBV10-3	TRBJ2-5	CAISTGRQETQYF
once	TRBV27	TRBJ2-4	CASTNAGGWGNIQYF
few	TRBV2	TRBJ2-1	CASSDRSSYNEQFF
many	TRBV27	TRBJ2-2	CASSFPGGTGELFF
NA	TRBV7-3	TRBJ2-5	CASSLTIDHRETQYF
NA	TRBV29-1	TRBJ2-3	CSVGLPGDTQYF
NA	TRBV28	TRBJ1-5	CASSPGTGDKPQHF
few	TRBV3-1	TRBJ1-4	CASSHVGGNGEKLFF
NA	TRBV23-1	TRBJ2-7	CASSPIIYRLYEQYF
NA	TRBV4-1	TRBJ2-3	CASSQGTLNTDTQYF
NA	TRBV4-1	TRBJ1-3	CASSHPVGQAQNTIYF
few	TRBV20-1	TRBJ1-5	CSASMPGDQPQHF
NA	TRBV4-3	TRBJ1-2	CASSQETRVRGYTF
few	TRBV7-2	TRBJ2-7	CASSLAGGSYEQYF
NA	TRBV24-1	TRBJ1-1	CATSVAGKNTEAFF
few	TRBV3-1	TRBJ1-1	CASSSPVRGRNTEAFF
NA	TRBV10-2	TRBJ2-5	CASRLAGYQETQYF
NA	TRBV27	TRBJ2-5	CASSLAAGKETQYF
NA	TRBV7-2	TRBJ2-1	CASSSLGRISSYNEQFF
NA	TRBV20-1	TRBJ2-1	CSAREVSRGPVLFF
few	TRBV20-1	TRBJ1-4	CSAREAVNEKLFF
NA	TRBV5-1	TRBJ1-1	CASSSRRGTLGTEAFF
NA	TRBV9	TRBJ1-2	CASSVGGEQTTMGYTF
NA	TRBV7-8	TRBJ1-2	CASSLRRTDYTF
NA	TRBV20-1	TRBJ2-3	CSANPHPGTDTQYF